Sequencing of this T cell receptor (beta chain) was carried out in a study of blood T cell repertoires in COVID-19. At the level of the study: There were acute and convalescent COVID-19 samples, and they came from the United States, Italy and Spain.

The germline V gene has CDR1 LGHDT and CDR2 YNNKEL (reference sequence). The CDR3 contains 12 residues. Trimming shortened V by 4 bases and J by 8 bases, and 8 bases separated the two germline ends. The table came from immunoSEQ multiplex PCR; TCRdb's copy has only in-frame clones and leaves some out. The repertoire holds 200,000 to 250,000 clones, with around 85% as singletons. The source of this sequence is a woman between 65 and 79 years old with COVID-19, enrolled during active disease. Sequencing was carried out using peripheral blood. The J gene is TRBJ1-4, the V gene TRBV3-1 (or the pseudogene TRBV3-2); no clear D gene. The CDR3, as DNA: TGTGCCAGCAGCCGAGGTTTAGAAAAACTGTTTTTT. It specifies CASSRGLEKLFF.